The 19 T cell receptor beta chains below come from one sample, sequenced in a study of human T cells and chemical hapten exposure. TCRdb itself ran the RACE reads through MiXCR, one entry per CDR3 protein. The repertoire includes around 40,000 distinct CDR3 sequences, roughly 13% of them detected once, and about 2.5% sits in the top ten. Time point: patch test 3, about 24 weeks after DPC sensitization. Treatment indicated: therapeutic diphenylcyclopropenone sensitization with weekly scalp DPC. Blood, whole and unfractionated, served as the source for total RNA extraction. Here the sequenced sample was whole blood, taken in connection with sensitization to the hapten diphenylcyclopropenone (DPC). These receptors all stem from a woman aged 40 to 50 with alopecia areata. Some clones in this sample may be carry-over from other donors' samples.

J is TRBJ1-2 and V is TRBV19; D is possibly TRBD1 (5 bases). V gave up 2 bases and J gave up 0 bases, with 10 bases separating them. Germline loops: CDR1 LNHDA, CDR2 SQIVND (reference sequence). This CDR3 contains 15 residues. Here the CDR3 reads CASSIRDATNYGYTF. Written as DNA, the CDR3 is TGTGCCAGTAGTATAAGGGACGCGACTAACTATGGCTACACCTTC.

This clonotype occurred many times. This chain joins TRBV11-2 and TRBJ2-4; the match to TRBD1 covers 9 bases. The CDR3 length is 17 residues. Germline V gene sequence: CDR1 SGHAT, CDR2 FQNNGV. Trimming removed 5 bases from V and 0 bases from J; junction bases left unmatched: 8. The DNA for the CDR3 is TGTGCCAGCAGCCAGATCGACAGGGGGGTAGCCAAAAACATTCAGTACTTC. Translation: CASSQIDRGVAKNIQYF.

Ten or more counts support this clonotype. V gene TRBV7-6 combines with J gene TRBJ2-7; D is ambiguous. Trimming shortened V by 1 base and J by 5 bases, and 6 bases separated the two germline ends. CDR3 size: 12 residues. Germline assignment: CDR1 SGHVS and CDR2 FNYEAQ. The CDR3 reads CASSLEEHEQYF. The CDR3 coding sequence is TGTGCCAGCAGCTTAGAGGAGCACGAGCAGTACTTC.

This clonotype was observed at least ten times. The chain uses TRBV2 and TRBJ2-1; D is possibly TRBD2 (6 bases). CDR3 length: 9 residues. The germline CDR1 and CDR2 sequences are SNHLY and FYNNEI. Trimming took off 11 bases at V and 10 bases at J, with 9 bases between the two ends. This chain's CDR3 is CALGGEQFF. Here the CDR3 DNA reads TGTGCCCTTGGGGGGGAGCAGTTCTTC.

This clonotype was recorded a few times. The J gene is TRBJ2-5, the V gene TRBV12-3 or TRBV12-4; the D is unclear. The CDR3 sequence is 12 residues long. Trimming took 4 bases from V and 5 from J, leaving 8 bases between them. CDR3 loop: CASSYFGETQYF. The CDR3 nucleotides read TGTGCCAGCAGTTACTTTGGGGAGACCCAGTACTTC.

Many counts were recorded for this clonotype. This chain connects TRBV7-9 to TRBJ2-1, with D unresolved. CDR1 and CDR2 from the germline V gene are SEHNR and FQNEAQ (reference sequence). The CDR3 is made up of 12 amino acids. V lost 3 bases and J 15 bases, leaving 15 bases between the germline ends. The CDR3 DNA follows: TGTGCCAGCAGCTTCCTCGACTCCCTCGGGTTCTTC. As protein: CASSFLDSLGFF.

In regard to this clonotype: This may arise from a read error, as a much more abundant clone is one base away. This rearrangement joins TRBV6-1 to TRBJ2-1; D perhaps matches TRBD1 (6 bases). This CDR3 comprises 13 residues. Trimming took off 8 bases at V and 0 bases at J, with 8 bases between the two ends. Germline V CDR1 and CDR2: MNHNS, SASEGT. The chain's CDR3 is CASRQDSYNEQFF. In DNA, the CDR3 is TGTGCCAGCCGACAGGACTCCTACAATGAGCAGTTCTTC.

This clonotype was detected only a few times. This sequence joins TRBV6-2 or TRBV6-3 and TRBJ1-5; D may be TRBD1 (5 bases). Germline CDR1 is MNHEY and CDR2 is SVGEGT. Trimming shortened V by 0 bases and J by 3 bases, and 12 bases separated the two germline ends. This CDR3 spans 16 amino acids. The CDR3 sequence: CASSYSIREPNQPQHF. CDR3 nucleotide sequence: TGTGCCAGCAGTTACTCGATCAGGGAGCCCAATCAGCCCCAGCATTTT.

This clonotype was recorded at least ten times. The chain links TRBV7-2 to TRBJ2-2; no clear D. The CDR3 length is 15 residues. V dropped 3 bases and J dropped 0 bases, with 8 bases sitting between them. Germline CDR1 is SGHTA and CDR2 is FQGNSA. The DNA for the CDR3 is TGTGCCAGCAGCTTTGGACGTACGAACACCGGGGAGCTGTTTTTT. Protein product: CASSFGRTNTGELFF.

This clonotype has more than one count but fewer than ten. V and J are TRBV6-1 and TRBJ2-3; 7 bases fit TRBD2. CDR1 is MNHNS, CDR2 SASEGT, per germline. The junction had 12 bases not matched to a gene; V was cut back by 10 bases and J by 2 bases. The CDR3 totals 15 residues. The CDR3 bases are TGTGCCATCGACGCCGACGGGACTAACACAGATACGCAGTATTTT. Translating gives CAIDADGTNTDTQYF.

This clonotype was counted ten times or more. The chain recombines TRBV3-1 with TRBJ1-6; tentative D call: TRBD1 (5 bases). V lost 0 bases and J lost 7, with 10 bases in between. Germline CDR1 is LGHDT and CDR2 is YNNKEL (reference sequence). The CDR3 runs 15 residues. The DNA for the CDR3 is TGTGCCAGCAGCCAAGATTGGGGGGGGAATTCACCCCTCCACTTT. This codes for CASSQDWGGNSPLHF.

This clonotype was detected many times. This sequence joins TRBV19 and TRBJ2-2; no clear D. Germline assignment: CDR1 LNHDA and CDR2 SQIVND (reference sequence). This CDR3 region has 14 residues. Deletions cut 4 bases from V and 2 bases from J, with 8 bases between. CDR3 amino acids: CASSKGVNTGELFF. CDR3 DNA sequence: TGTGCCAGTAGTAAGGGTGTCAACACCGGGGAGCTGTTTTTT.

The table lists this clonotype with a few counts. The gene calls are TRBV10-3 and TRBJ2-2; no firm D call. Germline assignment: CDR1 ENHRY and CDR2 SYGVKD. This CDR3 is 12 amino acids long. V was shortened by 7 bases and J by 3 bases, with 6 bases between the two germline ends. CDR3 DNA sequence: TGTGCCATCACTGACCACACCGGGGAGCTGTTTTTT. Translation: CAITDHTGELFF.

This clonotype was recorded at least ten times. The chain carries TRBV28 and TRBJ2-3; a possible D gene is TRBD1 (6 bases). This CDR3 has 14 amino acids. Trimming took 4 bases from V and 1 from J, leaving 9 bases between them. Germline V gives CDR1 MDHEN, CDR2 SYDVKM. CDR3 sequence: CASSSRQGTDTQYF. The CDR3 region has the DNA TGTGCCAGCAGTTCGAGACAGGGCACAGATACGCAGTATTTT.

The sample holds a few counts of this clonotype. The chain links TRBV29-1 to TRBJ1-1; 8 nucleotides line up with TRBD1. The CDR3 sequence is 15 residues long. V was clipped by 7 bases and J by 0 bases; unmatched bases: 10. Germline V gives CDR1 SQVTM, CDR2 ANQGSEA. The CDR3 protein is CSAAGGAWMNTEAFF. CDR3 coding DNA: TGCAGCGCTGCAGGGGGCGCCTGGATGAACACTGAAGCTTTCTTT.

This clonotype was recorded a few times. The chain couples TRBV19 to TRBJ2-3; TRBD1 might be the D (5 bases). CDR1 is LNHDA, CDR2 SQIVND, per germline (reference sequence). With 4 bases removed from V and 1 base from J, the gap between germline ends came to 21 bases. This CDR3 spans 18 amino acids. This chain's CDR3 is CASSKGEDQTQGTDTQYF. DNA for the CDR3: TGTGCCAGTAGTAAAGGGGAAGACCAAACTCAGGGCACAGATACGCAGTATTTT.

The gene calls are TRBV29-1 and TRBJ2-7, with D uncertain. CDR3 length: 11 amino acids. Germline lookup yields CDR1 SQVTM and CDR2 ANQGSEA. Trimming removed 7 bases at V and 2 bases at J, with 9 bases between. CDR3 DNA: TGCAGCGCAGGACGTACCTACGAGCAGTACTTC. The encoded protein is CSAGRTYEQYF.

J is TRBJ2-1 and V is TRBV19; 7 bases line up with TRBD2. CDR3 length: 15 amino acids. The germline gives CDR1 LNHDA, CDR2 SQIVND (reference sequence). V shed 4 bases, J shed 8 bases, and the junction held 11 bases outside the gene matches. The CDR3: CASSTPFTGGHEQFF. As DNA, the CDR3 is TGTGCCAGTAGTACCCCCTTCACGGGGGGACATGAGCAGTTCTTC. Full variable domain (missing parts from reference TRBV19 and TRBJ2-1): DGGITQSPKYLFRKEGQNVTLSCEQNLNHDAMYWYRQDPGQGLRLIYYSQIVNDFQKGDIAEGYSVSREKKESFPLTVTSAQKNPTAFYLCASSTPFTGGHEQFFGPGTRLTVL.

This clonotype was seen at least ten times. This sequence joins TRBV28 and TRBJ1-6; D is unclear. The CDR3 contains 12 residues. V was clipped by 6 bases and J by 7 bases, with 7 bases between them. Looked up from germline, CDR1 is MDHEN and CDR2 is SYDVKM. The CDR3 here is CASSRPNSPLHF. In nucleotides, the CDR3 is TGTGCCAGCAGCCGTCCGAATTCACCCCTCCACTTT.